This TCR beta chain was documented in a study of CD8+ T cells in alopecia areata. Study at large: Patients took tofacitinib for 6 to 18 months, followed by 6 drug-free months. Overall study results and limits: Sequencing of scalp tissue also captures the resident alphabeta T cells of normal skin. Among the top 100, expanded CD8+ clones, as well as scalp clonality, were significantly decreased by tofacitinib. More clonal than normal scalp was lesional scalp, particularly alopecia totalis/universalis.

Indicated treatment: oral pan-JAK inhibitor, 5-10 mg twice daily. RNA, once extracted, was reverse transcribed into cDNA for use as the sequencing template. The table came from immunoSEQ multiplex PCR; TCRdb's copy has only in-frame clones and leaves some out. The table shows about 200,000 clones, with 30% to 40% occurring only once. This clone was counted a few times. What it binds is not known. The CDR3 loop spans 16 amino acids. With 3 bases clipped from V and 3 bases from J, the junction kept 8 bases outside the gene matches. Germline assignment: CDR1 SGHVS and CDR2 FQNEAQ. The TCR was taken from a human donor with alopecia areata. V is TRBV7-8 and J is TRBJ2-5, with 9 bases that match TRBD1. The sequenced sample was CD4+ T cells sorted from blood, obtained at approximately week 34, from a patient treated with tofacitinib. The CDR3 bases are TGTGCCAGCAGCTTCAAACGGGACAGGGTTAAAGAGACCCAGTACTTC. Translation: CASSFKRDRVKETQYF.